Each of the 26 T cell receptor beta chains below was sequenced from the same sample in a study of CD8+ T cells in alopecia areata. Treatment here: oral pan-JAK inhibitor, 5-10 mg twice daily. Reverse transcribed after extraction, RNA yielded cDNA as the sequencing template. Assay used: immunoSEQ multiplex PCR; TCRdb lists only in-frame clones, some missing. The data hold roughly 200,000 clones, with 43% observed a single time. The sample in question was CD4+ T cells sorted from blood, obtained at approximately week 37, from a patient treated with tofacitinib. The source of these receptors is a human donor with alopecia areata.

V and J are TRBV29-1 and TRBJ2-2; TRBD2 matches 11 bases. V dropped 0 bases and J dropped 2; count of bases not matched to a gene: 8. The CDR3 contains 18 residues. The V gene's germline CDR1 is SQVTM and CDR2 ANQGSEA. CDR3 coding DNA: TGCAGCGTTGAAGATTATTCTAGCGGGAGGACTAACACCGGGGAGCTGTTTTTT. It encodes CSVEDYSSGRTNTGELFF.

The chain employs TRBV29-1 and TRBJ2-5; TRBD1 agrees at 7 bases. The trim removed 4 bases at V and 5 bases at J, leaving 10 bases unmatched. This CDR3 is built from 14 residues. CDR1 SQVTM and CDR2 ANQGSEA come from the germline V gene. The CDR3, as DNA: TGCAGCGTTGGTTTAGGGGGCGCGAGGGAGACCCAGTACTTC. This gives the protein CSVGLGGARETQYF.

This clone showed up just a few times. The V call is TRBV30, the J call TRBJ1-4, with 9 positions matching TRBD1. The CDR3 runs to 15 residues. V lost 1 base and J lost 8; bases outside the gene matches: 8. Germline values: CDR1 GTSNPN, CDR2 SVGIG (reference sequence). The CDR3 reads CAWSEGQGSGEKLFF. For the CDR3, the DNA is TGTGCCTGGAGTGAGGGACAGGGAAGTGGCGAAAAACTGTTTTTT.

Notes on this clone: This sample includes further DNA sequences coding for the same CDR3. V and J are TRBV30 and TRBJ2-7; TRBD1 is a possible D gene (5 bases). The CDR3 is 12 residues long. Germline-derived CDR1 and CDR2 are GTSNPN and SVGIG (reference sequence). The V end lost 3 bases, the J end lost 6 bases, and 12 bases lay between the germline ends. The CDR3 sequence is CAWRTQGREQYF. CDR3 bases: TGTGCCTGGAGGACTCAGGGCCGCGAGCAGTACTTC. The full variable domain, in which reference TRBV30 and TRBJ2-7 provide the parts outside the CDR3, is SQTIHQWPATLVQPVGSPLSLECTVEGTSNPNLYWYRQAAGRGLQLLFYSVGIGQISSEVPQNLSASRPQDRQFILSSKKLLLSDSGFYLCAWRTQGREQYFGPGTRLTVT.

The V and J genes are TRBV30 and TRBJ1-5, with 7 bases matching TRBD1. Germline V gene lookup returns CDR1 GTSNPN and CDR2 SVGIG (reference sequence). The CDR3 contains 16 residues. V lost 1 base, J lost 2 bases, and 8 bases stayed unmatched. CDR3 residues: CAWSAAKTGGNQPQHF. In DNA form, the CDR3 reads TGTGCCTGGAGTGCCGCCAAAACAGGGGGCAATCAGCCCCAGCATTTT.

The rearrangement links TRBV7-6 to TRBJ1-1; 9 nucleotides match TRBD1. CDR1 is SGHVS and CDR2 is FNYEAQ in the germline V gene. The J segment lost 10 bases and the V segment lost 6 bases, leaving 15 bases of the junction unmatched. There are 15 residues in the CDR3. Written as DNA, the CDR3 is TGTGCCAGCAGTTACGAGCCGGGACAGGGCTCGGCAGCTTTCTTT. It codes for CASSYEPGQGSAAFF. Full variable domain (outside the CDR3, taken from reference TRBV7-6 and TRBJ1-1): GAGVSQSPRYKVTKRGQDVALRCDPISGHVSLYWYRQALGQGPEFLTYFNYEAQQDKSGLPNDRFSAERPEGSISTLTIQRTEQRDSAMYRCASSYEPGQGSAAFFGQGTRLTVV.

This clone was seen more than once but under ten times. The CDR3 here is CASSPPGLGETQYF. The CDR3 region has the DNA TGTGCCAGCAGCCCGCCTGGCCTGGGAGAGACCCAGTACTTC. The chain joins TRBV11-2 to TRBJ2-5; no firm D call. This CDR3 spans 14 amino acids. The germline V gene encodes CDR1 SGHAT and CDR2 FQNNGV. With 5 bases removed from V and 4 bases from J, the gap between germline ends came to 14 bases.

This clone was picked up one time. The chain has TRBV27 and TRBJ2-7; TRBD2 agrees at 13 bases. The germline CDR1 and CDR2 sequences are MNHEY and SMNVEV (reference sequence). J gave up 5 bases and V 2 bases, and 15 bases lay outside the gene matches. The CDR3 is 19 amino acids. This CDR3 is CASSLRTSGRARQGHEQYF. CDR3 nucleotide sequence: TGTGCCAGCAGTTTACGTACTAGCGGGAGGGCCCGCCAAGGCCACGAGCAGTACTTC.

The CDR3 sequence is CASSLAGMNTEAFF. The CDR3 DNA is TGCGCCAGCAGCTTGGCCGGGATGAACACTGAAGCTTTCTTT. V is TRBV5-1 and J is TRBJ1-1; D ambiguous. The CDR3 is 14 residues long. The germline gives CDR1 SGHRS, CDR2 YFSETQ. The germline V and J ends were trimmed by 0 bases and 0 bases, with 6 bases remaining between them.

This clone was picked up a small number of times. The chain carries TRBV29-1 and TRBJ2-7; possible D gene TRBD2, 5 bases. CDR1 is SQVTM and CDR2 is ANQGSEA in the germline V gene. Between the trimmed V and J ends, which lost 7 bases and 0 bases, there was a span of 16 bases. The CDR3 spans 14 residues. CDR3 DNA sequence: TGCAGCGCCATCAGTGGAGGACGCTCCTACGAGCAGTACTTC. It specifies CSAISGGRSYEQYF.

In its sample, this clone was seen a few times. The chain links TRBV7-3 to TRBJ2-2; D not resolved. This CDR3 comprises 15 residues. Trimming pared 0 bases from V and 1 base from J, leaving 6 bases between. Germline V gene lookup returns CDR1 SGHTA and CDR2 FQGTGA. The CDR3 is CASSLTRENTGELFF. The CDR3 nucleotides read TGTGCCAGCAGCTTAACCCGAGAGAACACCGGGGAGCTGTTTTTT.

This chain links TRBV29-1 with TRBJ2-5; 10 bases are a match to TRBD1. CDR3 length: 12 amino acids. Looked up from germline, CDR1 is SQVTM and CDR2 is ANQGSEA. J lost 4 bases, V lost 6 bases, and 2 bases had no gene match. The CDR3 DNA sequence: TGCAGCGTGGACAGGGGGAGAGAGACCCAGTACTTC. Its protein product is CSVDRGRETQYF.

The chain combines TRBV9 with TRBJ2-5; D not certain. The CDR3 runs 15 residues. Per germline, CDR1 SGDLS and CDR2 YYNGEE. The V and J ends lost 0 bases and 1 base respectively, with 10 bases between them. The CDR3: CASSVDARLQETQYF. In nucleotides, the CDR3 is TGTGCCAGCAGCGTAGATGCGCGGCTCCAAGAGACCCAGTACTTC.

This clone showed up just a few times. The gene calls are TRBV19 and TRBJ1-5, with a tentative D call TRBD1 (6 bases). Looked up from germline, CDR1 is LNHDA and CDR2 is SQIVND (reference sequence). There are 13 residues in the CDR3. V gave up 7 bases and J gave up 4 bases, with 11 bases separating them. The CDR3 region has the DNA TGTGCCAGTATGGACAGACTTAATCAGCCCCAGCATTTT. It codes for CASMDRLNQPQHF. Filled out from reference TRBV19 and TRBJ1-5, the complete variable domain reads DGGITQSPKYLFRKEGQNVTLSCEQNLNHDAMYWYRQDPGQGLRLIYYSQIVNDFQKGDIAEGYSVSREKKESFPLTVTSAQKNPTAFYLCASMDRLNQPQHFGDGTRLSIL.

In its sample, this clone was seen a few times. The chain carries TRBV29-1 and TRBJ2-5; 14 bases are a match to TRBD2. This CDR3 has 14 amino acids. J was trimmed by 4 bases and V by 3 bases; bases with no gene match: 1. The germline V gene encodes CDR1 SQVTM and CDR2 ANQGSEA. The CDR3 DNA reads TGCAGCGTTGACGGGACTAGCGGGAGAGAGACCCAGTACTTC. Translation: CSVDGTSGRETQYF. Complete variable domain (other parts from reference TRBV29-1 and TRBJ2-5): SAVISQKPSRDICQRGTSLTIQCQVDSQVTMMFWYRQQPGQSLTLIATANQGSEATYESGFVIDKFPISRPNLTFSTLTVSNMSPEDSSIYLCSVDGTSGRETQYFGPGTRLLVL.

This clone occurred a few times. The chain employs TRBV20-1 and TRBJ2-1; maybe TRBD1 (5 bases). Germline CDR1 DFQATT, CDR2 SNEGSKA (reference sequence). The V and J ends lost 3 bases and 13 bases respectively, with 13 bases between them. CDR3 length equals 11 residues. The CDR3 protein is CSASTWTSQFF. The CDR3, as DNA: TGCAGTGCTAGCACGTGGACAAGTCAGTTCTTC.

The rearrangement joins TRBV9 to TRBJ2-1; D is perhaps TRBD1 (6 bases). This CDR3 has 15 residues. Per the germline V gene, CDR1 is SGDLS and CDR2 is YYNGEE. V was shortened by 6 bases and J by 8 bases, with 21 bases between the two germline ends. Here the CDR3 DNA reads TGTGCCAGCAAGAAGTCGGCAGGGGCCGGGGATGAGCAGTTCTTC. This codes for CASKKSAGAGDEQFF.

V gene TRBV7-9 combines with J gene TRBJ2-6; no definite D call. The CDR3 is made up of 16 amino acids. Trimming removed 5 bases at V and 2 bases at J, with 13 bases between. In germline, CDR1 is SEHNR, CDR2 FQNEAQ (reference sequence). The CDR3 DNA is TGTGCCAGCAGCCCCCTCTACAATACTGGGGCCAACGTCCTGACTTTC. It encodes CASSPLYNTGANVLTF.

V and J are TRBV29-1 and TRBJ2-1, with D tentatively TRBD1 or TRBD2 (6 bases each). Trimming shortened V by 4 bases and J by 6 bases, and 13 bases separated the two germline ends. There are 13 residues in the CDR3. Germline V gene data show CDR1 as SQVTM and CDR2 as ANQGSEA. The CDR3 here is CSVVWGAGNEQFF. In nucleotides, the CDR3 is TGCAGCGTTGTATGGGGGGCAGGCAATGAGCAGTTCTTC.

This chain connects TRBV7-8 to TRBJ2-1; perhaps D is TRBD1 or TRBD2 (6 bases each). Between the trimmed V and J ends, which lost 1 base and 6 bases, there was a span of 13 bases. The germline CDR1 and CDR2 sequences are SGHVS and FQNEAQ. This CDR3 has 15 residues. As DNA, the CDR3 is TGTGCCAGCAGCTTAGTATGGGGGGCTGGCAATGAGCAGTTCTTC. It is translated as CASSLVWGAGNEQFF.

The gene calls are TRBV4-1 and TRBJ2-5; weak D call: TRBD2 (5 bases). This CDR3 spans 17 amino acids. Germline lookup yields CDR1 MGHRA and CDR2 YSYEKL. V shed 0 bases and J shed 1 base, with 15 bases lying between them. The CDR3 sequence: CASSQDSPGGFQETQYF. The CDR3 bases are TGCGCCAGCAGCCAAGATTCCCCAGGAGGATTCCAAGAGACCCAGTACTTC.

The chain has TRBV7-2 and TRBJ2-3; the D is unclear. Trimming pared 7 bases from V and 4 bases from J, leaving 9 bases between. The CDR3 loop spans 12 amino acids. CDR1 is SGHTA, CDR2 FQGNSA, per germline. The DNA for the CDR3 is TGTGCCAGCAAAGGCTTCGCAGATACGCAGTATTTT. Encoded protein: CASKGFADTQYF.

This chain connects TRBV12-5 to TRBJ1-1, with D perhaps matching TRBD1 (5 bases). V lost 1 base to trimming and J lost 8 bases, with 14 bases between them. Looked up from germline, CDR1 is LGHNT and CDR2 is FRNRAP. This CDR3 contains 14 residues. The chain's CDR3 is CASGLGGTVAEAFF. The CDR3 DNA reads TGTGCTAGTGGTTTGGGCGGGACCGTAGCCGAAGCTTTCTTT. Full variable domain (missing parts from reference TRBV12-5 and TRBJ1-1): DARVTQTPRHKVTEMGQEVTMRCQPILGHNTVFWYRQTMMQGLELLAYFRNRAPLDDSGMPKDRFSAEMPDATLATLKIQPSEPRDSAVYFCASGLGGTVAEAFFGQGTRLTVV.

The rearrangement joins TRBV5-1 to TRBJ2-2; D is undetermined. Trimming took off 0 bases at V and 2 bases at J, with 11 bases between the two ends. CDR3 length: 16 residues. Germline CDR1 is SGHRS and CDR2 is YFSETQ. The CDR3 region has the DNA TGCGCCAGCAGCTTGGGGCTACCTATAAACACCGGGGAGCTGTTTTTT. Amino acid sequence: CASSLGLPINTGELFF.

This clone was counted between two and nine times. V usage is TRBV25-1 and J usage is TRBJ2-7; D unresolved. The V gene lost 4 bases and the J gene lost 2 bases, with 15 bases spanning the gap. The CDR3 extends over 15 amino acids. Germline V lookup: CDR1 MGHDK, CDR2 SYGVNS. This CDR3 reads CASSAQIAATYEQYF. The CDR3 DNA sequence: TGTGCCAGCAGTGCCCAGATTGCGGCCACCTACGAGCAGTACTTC.

This clone was counted a few times. The CDR3 coding sequence is TGTGCCAGCAGGCCGGGACCCCCGGGAGGGGCCAACGTCCTGACTTTC. Protein product: CASRPGPPGGANVLTF. The chain uses TRBV2 and TRBJ2-6; D possibly matches TRBD1 or TRBD2 (5 bases each). This CDR3 comprises 16 residues. Germline CDR1 is SNHLY and CDR2 is FYNNEI. Between the trimmed V and J ends, which lost 6 bases and 4 bases, there was a span of 16 bases.